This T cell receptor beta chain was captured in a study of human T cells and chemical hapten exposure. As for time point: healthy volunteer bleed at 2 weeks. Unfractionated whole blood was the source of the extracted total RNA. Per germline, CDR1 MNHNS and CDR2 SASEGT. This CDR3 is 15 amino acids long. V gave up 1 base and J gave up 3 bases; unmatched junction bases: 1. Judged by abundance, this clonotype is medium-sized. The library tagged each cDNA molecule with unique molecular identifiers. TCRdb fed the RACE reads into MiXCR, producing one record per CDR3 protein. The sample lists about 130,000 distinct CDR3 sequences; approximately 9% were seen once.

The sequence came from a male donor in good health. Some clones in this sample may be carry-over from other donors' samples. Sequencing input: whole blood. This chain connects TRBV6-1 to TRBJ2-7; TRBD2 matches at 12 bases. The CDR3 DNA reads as TGTGCCAGCAGTGAAGAACTAGCGGGAGGCTACGAGCAGTACTTC. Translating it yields CASSEELAGGYEQYF.